The 31 T cell receptor beta chains in this list originate from one sample, sequenced in a study of lymphopenia after photon versus proton radiotherapy (dated by TCRdb to 2018 to 2020). The library was built by means of the immunoSEQ multiplex PCR assay. TCRdb stores this immuneACCESS table with in-frame sequences only. Part of the clones is absent; in the studies checked, under half of the shortfall reflects unresolved V genes, and no reason is known for the rest. The sample table records roughly 57,000 clones; more than 70% of these occur just once. Roughly 29% of the sample comes from the top ten. The sequencing here drew on peripheral blood, taken from a patient treated with photon-based radiotherapy. These receptors all stem from a man aged 45-65 years with gastric cancer.

As DNA, the CDR3 is TGCAGCGTTGACGGTGGAAACGAGCAGTACTTC. Residues: CSVDGGNEQYF. J is TRBJ2-7 and V is TRBV29-1; D is unclear. The germline V gene has CDR1 SQVTM and CDR2 ANQGSEA. Trimming took 3 bases from V and 5 from J, leaving 8 bases between them. CDR3 length equals 11 residues.

This clone was recorded once. J is TRBJ2-5 and V is TRBV7-2, with unresolved D. Germline V gene lookup returns CDR1 SGHTA and CDR2 FQGNSA. V lost 3 bases and J lost 4, with 9 bases in between. The CDR3 is made up of 13 amino acids. CDR3 amino acids: CASSLQRLETQYF. CDR3 bases: TGTGCCAGCAGCTTGCAGAGGTTAGAGACCCAGTACTTC.

This sequence joins TRBV18 and TRBJ2-3; D possibly corresponds to TRBD1 (5 bases). Germline assignment: CDR1 KGHSH and CDR2 LQKENI. The ends were cut back, 1 base at V and 1 base at J, with 15 bases in the middle. There are 17 residues in the CDR3. In DNA form, the CDR3 reads TGTGCCAGCTCACCACAGGGGATTAGAAGGGGCACAGATACGCAGTATTTT. Translating gives CASSPQGIRRGTDTQYF.

The CDR3 spells CASSQDTSGDFGGYTF. CDR3 DNA sequence: TGCGCCAGCAGCCAAGATACCAGTGGGGACTTCGGTGGCTACACCTTC. The chain carries TRBV4-3 and TRBJ1-2; D is perhaps TRBD1 (5 bases). The germline CDR1 and CDR2 sequences are LGHNA and YSLEER. The CDR3 totals 16 residues. Trimming pared 0 bases from V and 7 bases from J, leaving 18 bases between.

This clone occurred once. The chain carries TRBV28 and TRBJ1-1; D is unresolved. Between the trimmed V and J ends, which lost 7 bases and 0 bases, there was a span of 6 bases. The CDR3 spans 12 residues. The germline gives CDR1 MDHEN, CDR2 SYDVKM. CDR3 region: CASTTLNTEAFF. CDR3 nucleotides: TGTGCCAGCACTACACTGAACACTGAAGCTTTCTTT.

The rearrangement joins TRBV5-1 to TRBJ2-7; 12 bases align to TRBD2. J was trimmed by 5 bases and V by 1 base; bases with no gene match: 4. Germline-derived CDR1 and CDR2 are SGHRS and YFSETQ. CDR3 length: 15 residues. The CDR3 sequence: CASSLLASGRDEQYF. CDR3 DNA sequence: TGCGCCAGCAGCTTGTTGGCTAGCGGGAGGGACGAGCAGTACTTC. The entire variable domain, with the rest obtained from reference TRBV5-1 and TRBJ2-7, is as follows: KAGVTQTPRYLIKTRGQQVTLSCSPISGHRSVSWYQQTPGQGLQFLFEYFSETQRNKGNFPGRFSGRQFSNSRSEMNVSTLELGDSALYLCASSLLASGRDEQYFGPGTRLTVT.

V gene TRBV5-8 combines with J gene TRBJ2-1; possibly TRBD1 for D (6 bases). V was cut by 1 base and J by 8 bases, with 13 bases left in between. Germline CDR1 reads SGHTS; CDR2 reads YDEGEE. CDR3 length equals 14 residues. In DNA, the CDR3 is TGTGCCAGCAGCTTGAGGGGGAGCGTCGATGAGCAGTTCTTC. This translates into CASSLRGSVDEQFF.

This sequence joins TRBV18 and TRBJ1-1; TRBD1 agrees at 7 bases. Germline CDR1 and CDR2: KGHSH and LQKENI. J lost 13 bases, V lost 3 bases, and 14 bases had no gene match. The CDR3 consists of 14 residues. The CDR3 loop reads CASSPLQGNDPCFF. CDR3 coding DNA: TGTGCCAGCTCACCCCTACAGGGGAACGACCCGTGTTTCTTT.

The J gene is TRBJ2-5, the V gene TRBV18; 8 bases map to TRBD2. In germline, CDR1 is KGHSH, CDR2 LQKENI. The CDR3 runs 15 residues. The V gene end was trimmed by 3 bases and the J gene end by 2 bases; junction bases not matched to a gene: 5. CDR3 loop: CASSPYTSGQETQYF. The CDR3 DNA follows: TGTGCCAGCTCACCCTACACTAGCGGTCAAGAGACCCAGTACTTC.

The V and J genes are TRBV15 and TRBJ1-5, with D unclear. The V gene lost 1 base and the J gene lost 6 bases, with 19 bases spanning the gap. The CDR3 length is 17 residues. Germline CDR1 LNHNV, CDR2 YYDKDF (reference sequence). The CDR3 region has the DNA TGTGCCACCAGCAGAGGGCCGCTGGAGGGAATGGCTCAGCCCCAGCATTTT. Its protein product is CATSRGPLEGMAQPQHF.

The chain recombines TRBV9 with TRBJ1-4; the D is unclear. Germline CDR1 SGDLS, CDR2 YYNGEE. The CDR3 is 14 amino acids. V shed 4 bases and J shed 2 bases, with 9 bases lying between them. The CDR3 region has the DNA TGTGCCAGCAGCCAAGGGAGTACTAATGAAAAACTGTTTTTT. This codes for CASSQGSTNEKLFF.

This clone was counted a single time. The chain combines TRBV12-5 with TRBJ2-3; D not resolved. Germline values: CDR1 LGHNT, CDR2 FRNRAP. V was shortened by 7 bases and J by 2 bases, with 16 bases between the two germline ends. The CDR3 spans 15 residues. In DNA, the CDR3 is TGTGCTAGTGACTCGAGTCTAGTCCCCACAGATACGCAGTATTTT. It yields the protein CASDSSLVPTDTQYF.

This clone was detected a few times. The V call is TRBV7-3, the J call TRBJ2-3; 7 bases map to TRBD2. Looked up from germline, CDR1 is SGHTA and CDR2 is FQGTGA. V lost 4 bases, J lost 3 bases, and 7 bases stayed unmatched. The CDR3 runs to 15 residues. CDR3 sequence: CASSSVGGSTDTQYF. CDR3 nucleotides: TGTGCCAGCAGCTCGGTCGGGGGGAGTACAGATACGCAGTATTTT. The full variable domain, in which reference TRBV7-3 and TRBJ2-3 provide the parts outside the CDR3, is GAGVSQTPSNKVTEKGKYVELRCDPISGHTALYWYRQSLGQGPEFLIYFQGTGAADDSGLPNDRFFAVRPEGSVSTLKIQRTERGDSAVYLCASSSVGGSTDTQYFGPGTRLTVL.

The V gene is TRBV21-1, the J gene TRBJ2-7; the DNA was not compared with TRBD2, the D call given in the table. TRBV21-1 is reported as a pseudogene. This CDR3 has 15 amino acids. CDR3 sequence: CASSRLAGGPNEQYF. As DNA, the CDR3 is TGTGCCAGCAGCAGGTTAGCGGGAGGGCCCAACGAGCAGTACTTC.

V is TRBV4-2 and J is TRBJ2-7; 7 bases match TRBD1. The CDR3 is made up of 16 amino acids. Per germline, CDR1 LGHNA and CDR2 YNFKEQ. Trimming took 4 bases from V and 0 from J; bases not matched to a gene: 9. CDR3 in amino acids: CASSPPTGKNSYEQYF. The CDR3, as DNA: TGTGCCAGCAGCCCCCCGACAGGGAAGAACTCCTACGAGCAGTACTTC.

The genes are TRBV6-5 and TRBJ1-2, with D perhaps TRBD1 (5 bases). CDR3 length: 15 amino acids. V lost 6 bases and J lost 2, with 16 bases in between. CDR1 MNHEY and CDR2 SVGAGI come from the germline V gene. The CDR3 nucleotides are TGTGCCAGCAGGGAAAGACCGGGACCCAACTATGGCTACACCTTC. Its translation: CASRERPGPNYGYTF.

A note on this clone: At one end, the junction sequence differs from germline, possibly due to a read error. The chain links TRBV7-2 to TRBJ2-7; possibly TRBD1 or TRBD2 for D (5 bases each). Germline V gene lookup returns CDR1 SGHTA and CDR2 FQGNSA. This CDR3 is built from 15 residues. The CDR3 DNA reads as TGCGCCAGCAGCTTTGAGCGGCAGGGCCTAGGCGAGCAGTACTTC. It translates to CASSFERQGLGEQYF.

The V call is TRBV4-2, the J call TRBJ1-4; maybe TRBD1 (6 bases). This CDR3 is 16 amino acids long. V was clipped by 3 bases and J by 4 bases, with 15 bases between them. Germline V gene lookup returns CDR1 LGHNA and CDR2 YNFKEQ. Written as DNA, the CDR3 is TGTGCCAGCAGCCAGGAAACGACAGGCCTTAATGAAAAACTGTTTTTT. Encoded protein: CASSQETTGLNEKLFF.

V usage is TRBV19 and J usage is TRBJ1-5; TRBD1 agrees at 9 bases. CDR1 is LNHDA, CDR2 SQIVND, per germline (reference sequence). The CDR3 consists of 17 residues. V gave up 1 base and J gave up 4 bases; unmatched junction bases: 8. As DNA, the CDR3 is TGTGCCAGTAGTATAGGGCAATTTGGACAGGGGAATCAGCCCCAGCATTTT. It specifies CASSIGQFGQGNQPQHF. The full variable domain, with the rest looked up from reference TRBV19 and TRBJ1-5, is DGGITQSPKYLFRKEGQNVTLSCEQNLNHDAMYWYRQDPGQGLRLIYYSQIVNDFQKGDIAEGYSVSREKKESFPLTVTSAQKNPTAFYLCASSIGQFGQGNQPQHFGDGTRLSIL.

The chain uses TRBV7-2 and TRBJ2-7; 9 nucleotides agree with TRBD2. The J segment lost 3 bases and the V segment lost 5 bases, leaving 8 bases of the junction unmatched. In germline, CDR1 is SGHTA, CDR2 FQGNSA. The CDR3 sequence is 15 residues long. The CDR3 reads CASSLGLASLYEQYF. The CDR3 DNA sequence: TGTGCCAGCAGCCTCGGACTAGCGAGCCTCTACGAGCAGTACTTC.

This clone was counted only a few times. V and J are TRBV10-3 and TRBJ1-5, with 9 bases identical to TRBD1. The CDR3 is made up of 15 amino acids. V was clipped by 0 bases and J by 5 bases; unmatched bases: 2. Germline assignment: CDR1 ENHRY and CDR2 SYGVKD. CDR3 protein: CAISESGTGHQPQHF. The DNA of the CDR3 is TGTGCCATCAGTGAGTCCGGGACAGGGCATCAGCCCCAGCATTTT.

Remarks on this clone: Other DNA sequences within the sample encode an identical CDR3. This rearrangement joins TRBV30 to TRBJ1-5, with a possible D match to TRBD1 (6 bases). Germline-derived CDR1 and CDR2 are GTSNPN and SVGIG (reference sequence). The CDR3 is made up of 15 amino acids. Deletions cut 3 bases from V and 3 bases from J, with 15 bases between. The CDR3: CAWSRTGTHNQPQHF. The CDR3 DNA reads as TGTGCCTGGAGCCGAACAGGGACTCACAATCAGCCCCAGCATTTT.

This clone was seen just once. V and J are TRBV18 and TRBJ2-1; no definite D call. The germline V gene encodes CDR1 KGHSH and CDR2 LQKENI. This CDR3 comprises 15 residues. Trimming left V 6 bases short and J 6 bases short, with 18 bases between. CDR3 region: CASSLSPERLNEQFF. The CDR3 coding sequence is TGTGCCAGCTCCCTTTCTCCAGAGAGGCTCAATGAGCAGTTCTTC.

V gene TRBV11-1 combines with J gene TRBJ2-7, with 8 bases fitting TRBD2. After removal of 1 base from V and 2 bases from J, the junction contained 10 bases not matched to a gene. CDR1 is SGHAT and CDR2 is FQDESV in the germline V gene (reference sequence). This CDR3 is built from 17 residues. CDR3 in amino acids: CASSLESSGLGTYEQYF. The CDR3 coding sequence is TGTGCCAGCAGCTTAGAGTCTTCGGGACTAGGGACCTACGAGCAGTACTTC.

The DNA of the CDR3 is TGTGCCAGCAGCTCGACACCCGGATCAACTAATGAAAAACTGTTTTTT. Protein sequence: CASSSTPGSTNEKLFF. V gene TRBV5-4 combines with J gene TRBJ1-4; D is unclear. CDR1 is SGHNT and CDR2 is YYREEE in the germline V gene (reference sequence). The CDR3 is 16 amino acids. V was pared by 3 bases and J by 0 bases, with 12 bases between.

The DNA for the CDR3 is TGTGCCAGCTCATCGGGAACCACCGGGGAGCTGTTTTTT. This encodes CASSSGTTGELFF. The V call is TRBV18, the J call TRBJ2-2; D is possibly TRBD2 (5 bases). CDR1 is KGHSH, CDR2 LQKENI, per germline. V lost 5 bases and J 4 bases, leaving 8 bases between the germline ends. The CDR3 contains 13 residues.

The chain combines TRBV7-8 with TRBJ2-7; 8 bases align to TRBD2. With 4 bases clipped from V and 3 bases from J, the junction kept 8 bases outside the gene matches. Per germline, CDR1 SGHVS and CDR2 FQNEAQ. CDR3 length: 15 amino acids. As DNA, the CDR3 is TGTGCCAGCAGCTGGAGTGCCACTAGCGGCTACGAGCAGTACTTC. Amino acid sequence: CASSWSATSGYEQYF.

This rearrangement joins TRBV2 to TRBJ1-2; tentative D call: TRBD1 (6 bases). Trimming left V 4 bases short and J 2 bases short, with 14 bases between. The CDR3 has 15 residues. CDR1 SNHLY and CDR2 FYNNEI come from the germline V gene. In nucleotides, the CDR3 is TGTGCCAGCAGTGGAGGAGGGGGGCTAAACTATGGCTACACCTTC. Protein product: CASSGGGGLNYGYTF.

The V gene is TRBV19, the J gene TRBJ2-4; D gene unclear. This CDR3 has 15 residues. Trimming removed 3 bases at V and 0 bases at J, with 9 bases between. Germline V gene lookup returns CDR1 LNHDA and CDR2 SQIVND (reference sequence). CDR3 residues: CASSIIKLAKNIQYF. In DNA form, the CDR3 reads TGTGCCAGTAGTATTATAAAATTAGCCAAAAACATTCAGTACTTC.

The V call is TRBV28, the J call TRBJ1-1; 8 nucleotides agree with TRBD1. Germline V gene data show CDR1 as MDHEN and CDR2 as SYDVKM. The CDR3 has 15 residues. V shed 7 bases, J shed 5 bases, and the junction held 12 bases outside the gene matches. CDR3 region: CASNSQTGAQTEAFF. The CDR3 DNA reads TGTGCCAGCAATAGCCAGACAGGGGCGCAGACTGAAGCTTTCTTT. Variable domain in full (rest from reference TRBV28 and TRBJ1-1): DVKVTQSSRYLVKRTGEKVFLECVQDMDHENMFWYRQDPGLGLRLIYFSYDVKMKEKGDIPEGYSVSREKKERFSLILESASTNQTSMYLCASNSQTGAQTEAFFGQGTRLTVV.

The rearrangement joins TRBV10-2 to TRBJ1-1, with unresolved D. Germline CDR1 WSHSY, CDR2 SAAADI. The V gene lost 2 bases and the J gene lost 0 bases, with 7 bases spanning the gap. The CDR3 is 14 residues long. This chain's CDR3 is CASSETGLNTEAFF. As DNA, the CDR3 is TGCGCCAGCAGTGAGACCGGACTGAACACTGAAGCTTTCTTT.